What follows describes a single T cell receptor beta chain. Sequencing used immunoSEQ multiplex PCR; TCRdb keeps in-frame clones, though not all of them. The sample contains about 260,000 clones, 85% to 95% of which appear only once. These data are taken from a study of blood T cell repertoires in COVID-19. Study in general: Sites across the United States, Italy and Spain contributed samples from acute and convalescent COVID-19.

All enrollees were about 18 to 90 years old and from 24 US areas. Participants reported their clinical history, and cohort assignment relied on those reports. The ends lost 2 bases at V and 1 base at J; junction bases unmatched: 3. CDR1 is SGDLS and CDR2 is YYNGEE in the germline V gene. The CDR3 has 15 residues. This TCR came from a man aged 40-49 years who had been exposed to COVID-19. This chain links TRBV9 with TRBJ2-5; 9 bases map to TRBD2. Material for sequencing was PBMCs or T cells enriched from blood (not recorded which). The CDR3 sequence: CASSVGGRAQETQYF. The CDR3 DNA sequence: TGTGCCAGCAGCGTTGGCGGGAGGGCCCAAGAGACCCAGTACTTC.